The rows below give T cell receptor beta chains drawn from one sample of a study of T cell responses to AZD1222 COVID-19 vaccine. Assay used: immunoSEQ multiplex PCR; TCRdb lists only in-frame clones, some missing. The table records around 130,000 clones, more than 80% of them present only once. The source was peripheral blood, collected on day 0 of AZD1222 vaccination. The receptors originated from an adult in good health. The CDR3 runs from the conserved cysteine through the conserved F or W. The order of the fields is J gene, D gene, V gene, clone size, CDR3 protein, CDR3 DNA. The D gene is left open where the match is weak. Not every row has a clone size; where given, it reads once, few, many or a size class.

j_call: TRBJ1-2
d_call: .
v_call: TRBV28
clone_size: .
cdr3_aa: CASTDLSGYTF
cdr3_nt: TGTGCCAGCACGGACCTCTCTGGCTACACCTTC

j_call: TRBJ2-1
d_call: TRBD2
v_call: TRBV19
clone_size: .
cdr3_aa: CASSIDGTSPLAEQFF
cdr3_nt: TGTGCCAGTAGTATAGACGGGACTAGCCCTCTTGCTGAGCAGTTCTTC

j_call: TRBJ1-4
d_call: .
v_call: TRBV6-1
clone_size: .
cdr3_aa: CASSEAGIATNEKLFF
cdr3_nt: TGTGCCAGCAGTGAAGCCGGGATCGCAACTAATGAAAAACTGTTTTTT

j_call: TRBJ2-7
d_call: .
v_call: TRBV5-4
clone_size: .
cdr3_aa: CASSFRREHSYEQYF
cdr3_nt: TGTGCCAGCAGCTTTAGGAGGGAGCACTCCTACGAGCAGTACTTC

j_call: TRBJ1-1
d_call: .
v_call: TRBV11-3
clone_size: .
cdr3_aa: CASSLGSNTEAFF
cdr3_nt: TGTGCCAGCAGCTTAGGGTCGAACACTGAAGCTTTCTTT

j_call: TRBJ2-7
d_call: .
v_call: TRBV11-2
clone_size: .
cdr3_aa: CASSPPRGRSYEQYF
cdr3_nt: TGTGCCAGCAGCCCTCCTAGGGGCAGGTCTTACGAGCAGTACTTC

j_call: TRBJ2-7
d_call: TRBD1
v_call: TRBV7-9
clone_size: .
cdr3_aa: CASSFLSGTGAYEQYF
cdr3_nt: TGTGCCAGCAGCTTTTTAAGTGGGACAGGGGCCTACGAGCAGTACTTC

j_call: TRBJ2-3
d_call: .
v_call: TRBV28
clone_size: .
cdr3_aa: CASSPPAGKLSSTDTQYF
cdr3_nt: TGTGCCAGCAGTCCCCCCGCGGGAAAGCTTTCTAGCACAGATACGCAGTATTTT

j_call: TRBJ2-1
d_call: TRBD2
v_call: TRBV5-1
clone_size: .
cdr3_aa: CASSYREELVNEQFF
cdr3_nt: TGCGCCAGCAGCTACCGGGAGGAACTCGTAAATGAGCAGTTCTTC

j_call: TRBJ1-4
d_call: .
v_call: TRBV9
clone_size: .
cdr3_aa: CASSVGPGEAEKLFF
cdr3_nt: TGTGCCAGCAGCGTTGGGCCCGGGGAAGCGGAAAAACTGTTTTTT

j_call: TRBJ2-7
d_call: TRBD2
v_call: TRBV6-1
clone_size: .
cdr3_aa: CASSDGLAGGYEQYF
cdr3_nt: TGTGCCAGCAGTGACGGGCTAGCGGGAGGGTACGAGCAGTACTTC

j_call: TRBJ1-4
d_call: .
v_call: TRBV2
clone_size: .
cdr3_aa: CASSDPEGGMGKKLFF
cdr3_nt: TGTGCCAGCAGTGATCCCGAGGGGGGCATGGGGAAAAAACTGTTTTTT

j_call: TRBJ2-2
d_call: .
v_call: TRBV5-5
clone_size: .
cdr3_aa: CASSLVSIRGAVGTGELFF
cdr3_nt: TGTGCCAGCAGCTTGGTCTCTATCCGGGGGGCGGTCGGCACCGGGGAGCTGTTTTTT

j_call: TRBJ2-6
d_call: .
v_call: TRBV5-1
clone_size: .
cdr3_aa: CASSLAVGANVLTF
cdr3_nt: TGCGCCAGCAGCTTGGCGGTCGGGGCCAACGTCCTGACTTTC

j_call: TRBJ1-1
d_call: .
v_call: TRBV6-5
clone_size: .
cdr3_aa: CASSYSVGGEAFF
cdr3_nt: TGTGCCAGCAGTTATAGCGTCGGGGGTGAAGCTTTCTTT

j_call: TRBJ2-5
d_call: TRBD1
v_call: TRBV5-6
clone_size: .
cdr3_aa: CASSFEDRAETQYF
cdr3_nt: TGTGCCAGCAGCTTTGAGGACAGGGCCGAGACCCAGTACTTC

j_call: TRBJ2-2
d_call: TRBD1
v_call: TRBV19
clone_size: .
cdr3_aa: CASGQGANTGELFF
cdr3_nt: TGTGCCAGTGGACAGGGCGCGAACACCGGGGAGCTGTTTTTT

j_call: TRBJ2-2
d_call: .
v_call: TRBV12-3/TRBV12-4
clone_size: .
cdr3_aa: CAIRGSRGELFF
cdr3_nt: TGTGCCATCCGGGGTTCCCGAGGGGAGCTGTTTTTT

j_call: TRBJ1-5
d_call: .
v_call: TRBV28
clone_size: .
cdr3_aa: CASSSRTYNQPQHF
cdr3_nt: TGTGCCAGCAGTTCACGGACTTACAATCAGCCCCAGCATTTT

j_call: TRBJ2-5
d_call: .
v_call: TRBV19
clone_size: .
cdr3_aa: CASGRWETQYF
cdr3_nt: TGTGCCAGTGGCAGGTGGGAGACCCAGTACTTC

j_call: TRBJ1-2
d_call: TRBD1
v_call: TRBV7-3
clone_size: .
cdr3_aa: CASSSPGQGGYTF
cdr3_nt: TGTGCCAGCAGCTCTCCGGGACAGGGTGGCTACACCTTC

j_call: TRBJ1-3
d_call: .
v_call: TRBV19
clone_size: .
cdr3_aa: CASSIRQALSGNTIYF
cdr3_nt: TGTGCCAGTAGTATTCGGCAGGCCCTCTCTGGAAACACCATATATTTT

j_call: TRBJ2-5
d_call: TRBD2
v_call: TRBV5-4
clone_size: .
cdr3_aa: CASSLGIAGIQETQYF
cdr3_nt: TGTGCCAGCAGCTTGGGGATAGCGGGGATACAAGAGACCCAGTACTTC

j_call: TRBJ2-1
d_call: .
v_call: TRBV7-2
clone_size: .
cdr3_aa: CASSLSHGRPYNEQFF
cdr3_nt: TGTGCCAGCAGCTTATCCCACGGGCGGCCCTACAATGAGCAGTTCTTC

j_call: TRBJ2-3
d_call: .
v_call: TRBV5-1
clone_size: .
cdr3_aa: CASSWGTGSDTDTQYF
cdr3_nt: TGCGCCAGCAGCTGGGGAACAGGGTCGGACACAGATACGCAGTATTTT

j_call: TRBJ1-3
d_call: TRBD1
v_call: TRBV4-3
clone_size: .
cdr3_aa: CASSKTGSPSSGNTIYF
cdr3_nt: TGCGCCAGCAGCAAGACAGGGAGCCCCAGCTCTGGAAACACCATATATTTT

j_call: TRBJ2-7
d_call: .
v_call: TRBV7-2
clone_size: .
cdr3_aa: CASSRGRQAPYEQYF
cdr3_nt: TGTGCCAGCAGTCGAGGACGGCAGGCCCCCTACGAGCAGTACTTC

j_call: TRBJ2-7
d_call: .
v_call: TRBV6-5
clone_size: .
cdr3_aa: CASNKGDRWYEQYF
cdr3_nt: TGTGCCAGCAACAAAGGAGACAGGTGGTACGAGCAGTACTTC

j_call: TRBJ2-1
d_call: TRBD1
v_call: TRBV5-4
clone_size: few
cdr3_aa: CASSWQGARIPFDYNEQFF
cdr3_nt: TGTGCCAGCAGCTGGCAGGGGGCGCGCATCCCCTTTGACTACAATGAGCAGTTCTTC

j_call: TRBJ2-7
d_call: TRBD2
v_call: TRBV3-1/TRBV3-2
clone_size: .
cdr3_aa: CASRISGRANGEQYF
cdr3_nt: TGTGCCAGCAGGATCAGCGGGAGGGCCAATGGAGAGCAGTACTTC

j_call: TRBJ1-6
d_call: .
v_call: TRBV28
clone_size: .
cdr3_aa: CASSFSSYNSPLHF
cdr3_nt: TGTGCCAGCAGTTTCAGCTCCTATAATTCACCCCTCCACTTT

j_call: TRBJ2-5
d_call: .
v_call: TRBV28
clone_size: once
cdr3_aa: CASTLTHLRRGETQYF
cdr3_nt: TGTGCCAGCACCTTAACCCACCTCAGGAGGGGAGAGACCCAGTACTTC

j_call: TRBJ2-5
d_call: .
v_call: TRBV27
clone_size: .
cdr3_aa: CASSPAFRGGRETQYF
cdr3_nt: TGTGCCAGCAGCCCAGCCTTCAGGGGGGGCCGGGAGACCCAGTACTTC

j_call: TRBJ2-5
d_call: .
v_call: TRBV19
clone_size: .
cdr3_aa: CASSAGETQYF
cdr3_nt: TGTGCCAGTAGTGCGGGAGAGACCCAGTACTTC

j_call: TRBJ1-1
d_call: TRBD1
v_call: TRBV20-1
clone_size: .
cdr3_aa: CSASRRDRGYNTEAFF
cdr3_nt: TGCAGTGCTAGTCGCCGGGACAGGGGTTATAACACTGAAGCTTTCTTT

j_call: TRBJ1-6
d_call: .
v_call: TRBV21-1
clone_size: .
cdr3_aa: CASSKGGRNSPLHF
cdr3_nt: TGTGCCAGCAGCAAAGGGGGAAGGAATTCACCCCTCCACTTT

j_call: TRBJ2-7
d_call: TRBD1
v_call: TRBV27
clone_size: .
cdr3_aa: CASSPPFPRDRYEQYF
cdr3_nt: TGTGCCAGCAGTCCGCCCTTCCCCCGGGACAGGTACGAGCAGTACTTC

j_call: TRBJ1-4
d_call: .
v_call: TRBV19
clone_size: .
cdr3_aa: CASSIPRSDEKLFF
cdr3_nt: TGTGCCAGTAGTATTCCCAGATCTGATGAAAAACTGTTTTTT

j_call: TRBJ1-1
d_call: .
v_call: TRBV10-3
clone_size: .
cdr3_aa: CAIRATGGMNTEAFF
cdr3_nt: TGTGCCATCAGAGCTACTGGAGGCATGAACACTGAAGCTTTCTTT

j_call: TRBJ2-7
d_call: .
v_call: TRBV14
clone_size: .
cdr3_aa: CASSPSVGYEQYF
cdr3_nt: TGTGCCAGCAGCCCGTCTGTCGGCTACGAGCAGTACTTC

j_call: TRBJ2-1
d_call: .
v_call: TRBV27
clone_size: .
cdr3_aa: CASATRGPRYNEQFF
cdr3_nt: TGTGCCAGCGCGACCCGGGGGCCACGTTACAATGAGCAGTTCTTC

j_call: TRBJ1-1
d_call: .
v_call: TRBV7-3
clone_size: .
cdr3_aa: CASILTDTEAFF
cdr3_nt: TGTGCCAGCATCCTAACGGACACTGAAGCTTTCTTT

j_call: TRBJ1-2
d_call: TRBD1
v_call: TRBV7-9
clone_size: .
cdr3_aa: CASSSPPGQGARGYTF
cdr3_nt: TGTGCCAGCAGCTCCCCTCCGGGACAGGGGGCACGTGGCTACACCTTC

j_call: TRBJ2-2
d_call: .
v_call: TRBV19
clone_size: .
cdr3_aa: CASTRRRGTLNTGELFF
cdr3_nt: TGTGCCAGTACTAGACGAAGGGGAACTCTGAACACCGGGGAGCTGTTTTTT

j_call: TRBJ2-1
d_call: TRBD2
v_call: TRBV6-2/TRBV6-3
clone_size: .
cdr3_aa: CASSTGLAASSSYNEQFF
cdr3_nt: TGTGCCAGCAGCACGGGACTAGCGGCTTCCAGCTCCTACAATGAGCAGTTCTTC

j_call: TRBJ2-1
d_call: TRBD2
v_call: TRBV7-9
clone_size: .
cdr3_aa: CASRGGQNNEQFF
cdr3_nt: TGTGCCAGCCGGGGGGGCCAGAACAATGAGCAGTTCTTC

j_call: TRBJ2-2
d_call: .
v_call: TRBV6-5
clone_size: once
cdr3_aa: CASSSNRVTGELFF
cdr3_nt: TGTGCCAGCAGTTCGAACAGGGTCACCGGGGAGCTGTTTTTT

j_call: TRBJ1-1
d_call: .
v_call: TRBV6-2/TRBV6-3
clone_size: .
cdr3_aa: CASSPPDRGFKAFF
cdr3_nt: TGTGCCAGCAGTCCGCCGGACCGGGGGTTTAAAGCTTTCTTT